Listed below are T cell receptor beta chains from one sample, sequenced in a study of vaccination effects on CD4 cells after COVID-19. The antigens these receptors bind are not known. The assay was immunoSEQ multiplex PCR, and TCRdb's table has in-frame clones only and misses some. The sample carries about 54,000 clones, more than 60% recorded once. Material: CD4+ T cells from PBMCs cultured with SARS-CoV-2 spike peptides, obtained before COVID-19 vaccination. The receptor set was obtained from a human donor who received a COVID-19 vaccine. Both conserved end residues are part of each CDR3.

V,CDR3
TRBV24-1,CATRGPKKQPQHF
TRBV28,CASNRGVAYEQYF
TRBV5-1,CASSLRQTSYGYTF
TRBV5-1,CASSLGNRETQYF
TRBV5-1,CASGGSYNEQFF
TRBV7-2,CASSRQGNYGYTF
TRBV7-2,CASSLAQPPSGTQYF
TRBV2,CASSDGRSNYGYTF
TRBV19,CASRETGGGSPLHF
TRBV7-9,CASSKDRGYTGELFF
TRBV2,CASSEAGWNEQFF
TRBV18,CASSPPRGSGRYNEQFF
TRBV5-6,CASSPRALRGYTF
TRBV10-3,CAISERRAGTEAFF
TRBV30,CAWSVYWGRGLRITDTQYF
TRBV7-2,CASTPTIGTGGREQYF
TRBV14,CASSQGARGIVLTF
TRBV7-2,CASSLGNAKNIQYF
TRBV5-5,CASSLNTGELFF
TRBV5-4,CASSLGSGGLQETQYF
TRBV29-1,CSVYRENTEAFF
TRBV7-4,CASSPTDSYEQYF
TRBV29-1,CSVLLGAGNTIYF
TRBV5-1,CASSTDRGGEAFF
TRBV30,CAWSVQSGNTIYF
TRBV5-4,CASSLDGFYGYTF
TRBV5-1,CASSPGLARETQYF
TRBV10-3,CAISGSQGNTEAFF
TRBV2,CASSAGVGNYGYTF
TRBV19,CASSTIDRENYGYTF
TRBV4-1,CASSQEGTPAYNEQFF
TRBV4-2,CASSQDHRTDTQYF
TRBV30,CARQGRGTGELFF
TRBV29-1,CSVEEGGLAGEADTQYF
TRBV7-9,CASSHGQGNTGELFF
TRBV10-3,CASGVSGNTIYF
TRBV4-1,CASSQVPLSGRPPFTSYNEQFF
TRBV7-8,CASSLNHRANTEAFF
TRBV18,CASSPTGLAGVGQFF
TRBV6-1,CASSSQGAVYEQYF
TRBV9,CASSRGAPNGREKLFF
TRBV29-1,CSVESRAGSSGDTQYF
TRBV7-2,CASSLQREGTQYF
TRBV19,CASRSGTKQGEAFF
TRBV3-1/TRBV3-2,CASSQEVLSSYNEQFF
TRBV7-2,CASSLVGGTSGGPSDTQYF
TRBV18,CASSVLSGTSYNEQFF
TRBV3-1/TRBV3-2,CASSQDPGTGGEQYF
TRBV9,CASSVRIGTGYGYTF
TRBV7-9,CASSSLRQGAGELFF
TRBV4-2,CASSLRSVSETEQFF
TRBV4-1,CASSQDPQGVHGYTF
TRBV6-1,CASSETLAGGPSDTQYF
TRBV10-2,CASRRGGLGEKLFF
TRBV10-3,CAISENPGPAETQYF
TRBV13,CASSWGQGAGDTQYF
TRBV3-1/TRBV3-2,CASSPTGTGSAIYF
TRBV11-2,CASSLRFRGLNEQYF
TRBV7-2,CASSLGTNNSPLHF